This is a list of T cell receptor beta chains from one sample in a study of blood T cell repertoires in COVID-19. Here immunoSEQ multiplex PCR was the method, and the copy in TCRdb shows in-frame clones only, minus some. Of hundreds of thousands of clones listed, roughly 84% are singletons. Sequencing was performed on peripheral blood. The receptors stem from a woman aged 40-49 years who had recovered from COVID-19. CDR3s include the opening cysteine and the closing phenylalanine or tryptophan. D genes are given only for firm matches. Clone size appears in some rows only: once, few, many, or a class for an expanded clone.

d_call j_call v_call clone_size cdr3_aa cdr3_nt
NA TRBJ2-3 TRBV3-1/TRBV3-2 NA CASSPRLAADTQYF TGTGCCAGCAGCCCCCGGCTAGCCGCAGATACGCAGTATTTT
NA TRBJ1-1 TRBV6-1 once CASSDEITEAFF TGTGCCAGCAGTGACGAGATCACTGAAGCTTTCTTT
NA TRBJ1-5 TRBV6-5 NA CASSNRAGDAQPQHF TGTGCCAGCAGTAACCGGGCGGGAGACGCTCAGCCCCAGCATTTT
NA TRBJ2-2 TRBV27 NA CASSRIGANTGELFF TGTGCCAGCAGTCGGATAGGAGCGAACACCGGGGAGCTGTTTTTT
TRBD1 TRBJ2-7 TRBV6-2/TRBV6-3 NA CASSYSGTGPYEQYF TGTGCCAGCAGTTACTCGGGGACAGGGCCCTACGAGCAGTACTTC
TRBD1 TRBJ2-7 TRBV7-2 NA CASSLASGTGVYEQYF TGTGCCAGCAGCTTAGCTTCCGGGACAGGGGTCTACGAGCAGTACTTC
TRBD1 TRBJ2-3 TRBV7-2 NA CASNSDRGKTVAQYF TGTGCCAGCAACAGTGACAGGGGAAAGACCGTTGCGCAGTATTTT
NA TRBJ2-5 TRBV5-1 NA CASSPDSKGETQYF TGCGCCAGCAGCCCGGACTCGAAGGGAGAGACCCAGTACTTC
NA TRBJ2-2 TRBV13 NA CASSLYLGLATGELFF TGTGCCAGCAGCCTCTATCTCGGACTGGCCACCGGGGAGCTGTTTTTT
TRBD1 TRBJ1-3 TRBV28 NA CASRSTGPGNTIYF TGTGCCAGCAGATCGACAGGGCCTGGAAACACCATATATTTT
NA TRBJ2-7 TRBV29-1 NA CSVDGDSYEQYF TGCAGCGTTGACGGGGATTCCTACGAGCAGTACTTC
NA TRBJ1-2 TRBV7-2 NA CASSFGGGYGYTF TGTGCCAGCAGCTTCGGGGGTGGCTATGGCTACACCTTC
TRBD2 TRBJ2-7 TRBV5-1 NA CASSWGDYLPEQYF TGCGCCAGCAGCTGGGGGGACTACCTCCCCGAGCAGTACTTC
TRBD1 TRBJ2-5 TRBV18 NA CASSLDRYQETQYF TGTGCCAGCTCTTTGGACAGGTACCAAGAGACCCAGTACTTC
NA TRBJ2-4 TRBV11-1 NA CASSLRGGKNIQYF TGTGCCAGCAGCTTGCGGGGCGGAAAAAACATTCAGTACTTC
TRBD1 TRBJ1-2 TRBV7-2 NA CASSSSRAPGGYGYTF TGTGCCAGCAGCTCGAGCCGTGCCCCAGGGGGCTATGGCTACACCTTC
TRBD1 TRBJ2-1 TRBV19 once CASSTHRDRIYNEQFF TGTGCCAGTAGTACTCATCGGGACAGGATATACAATGAGCAGTTCTTC
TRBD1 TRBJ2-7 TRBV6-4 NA CASSDSSPRDRTSYEQYF TGTGCCAGCAGTGACTCTTCTCCTCGGGACAGGACATCCTACGAGCAGTACTTC
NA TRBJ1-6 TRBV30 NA CAWSGDGGNSPLHF TGTGCCTGGAGCGGGGATGGGGGGAATTCACCCCTCCACTTT
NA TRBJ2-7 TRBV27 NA CASSPPGHPSYEQYF TGTGCCAGCAGCCCTCCGGGACACCCCTCCTACGAGCAGTACTTC
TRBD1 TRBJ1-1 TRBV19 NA CASRSWTGDMNTEAFF TGTGCCAGTAGGAGCTGGACAGGGGACATGAACACTGAAGCTTTCTTT
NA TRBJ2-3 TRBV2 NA CASMVETALPGSTQYF TGTGCCAGCATGGTTGAGACAGCCCTTCCCGGGAGTACGCAGTATTTT
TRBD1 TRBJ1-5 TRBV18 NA CASSPRQGGQPQHF TGTGCCAGCTCACCCCGACAGGGCGGTCAGCCCCAGCATTTT
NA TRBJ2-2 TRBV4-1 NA CASSQESSLATGELFF TGCGCCAGCAGCCAAGAGTCTTCGCTAGCGACCGGGGAGCTGTTTTTT
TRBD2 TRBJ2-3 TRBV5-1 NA CASSLLIAGSTDTQYF TGCGCCAGCAGCTTATTGATAGCGGGTAGCACAGATACGCAGTATTTT
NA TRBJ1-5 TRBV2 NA CASSIQGSNQPQHF TGTGCCAGCAGTATCCAGGGTAGCAATCAGCCCCAGCATTTT
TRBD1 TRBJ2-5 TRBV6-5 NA CASSRYGTAETQYF TGTGCCAGCAGCCGCTATGGGACAGCAGAGACCCAGTACTTC
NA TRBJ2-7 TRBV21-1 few CATPSGDRGKVEQYF TGTGCCACCCCAAGTGGGGACAGGGGGAAAGTAGAGCAGTACTTC
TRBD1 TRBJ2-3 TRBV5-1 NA CASSLRDRGTDTQYF TGCGCCAGCAGCTTGAGGGACAGGGGCACAGATACGCAGTATTTT
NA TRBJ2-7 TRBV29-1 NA CSVESNYEQYF TGCAGCGTTGAATCTAACTACGAGCAGTACTTC
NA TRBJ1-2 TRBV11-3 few CASSLDLGRQVF TGTGCCAGCAGCTTAGATCTTGGGCGACAGGTCTTC
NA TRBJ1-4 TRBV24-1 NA CATSDFKDFRCGTNEKLFF TGTGCCACCAGTGATTTCAAAGACTTTCGCTGTGGAACTAATGAAAAACTGTTTTTT
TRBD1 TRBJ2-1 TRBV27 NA CASSSDRSYNEQFF TGTGCCAGCTCCTCGGACAGGTCGTACAATGAGCAGTTCTTC
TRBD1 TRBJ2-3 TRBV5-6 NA CASSLGTAQYF TGTGCCAGCAGCTTAGGGACAGCGCAGTATTTT
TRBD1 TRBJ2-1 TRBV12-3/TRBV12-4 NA CASSPTGNEQFF TGTGCCAGCAGTCCGACAGGGAATGAGCAGTTCTTC
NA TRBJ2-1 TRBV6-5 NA CAIQQGPYNEQFF TGTGCCATTCAACAGGGACCTTACAATGAGCAGTTCTTC
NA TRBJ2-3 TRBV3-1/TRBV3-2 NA CASRAGDTQYF TGTGCCAGCAGGGCTGGAGATACGCAGTATTTT